This entry concerns a single TCR beta chain. Its antigen is unidentified. CDR1 and CDR2 from the germline V gene are SNHLY and FYNNEI. V lost 8 bases to trimming and J lost 5 bases, with 7 bases between them. The CDR3 consists of 10 residues. These data belong to a study of cytomegalovirus exposure and HLA in healthy donors. At the level of the study: In an early release, HLA-typed donors contributed about 79 million unique TCR sequences. Study observations and caveats: Productive status was seen about 87% or about 30% of the time for most TCR beta V segments in an earlier analysis. Specificity of three CMV-associated chains for CMV antigens was verified in vitro. Several of the most significant clusters appeared linked to common viral pathogens, based on a later analysis.

Researchers ran the PCR with 60 Vbeta and 13 Jbeta primers. Using immunoSEQ multiplex PCR, the repertoire was profiled, and TCRdb retains in-frame clones only, with some absent. The sample lists about 150,000 clones; about 80% were seen once. This clonotype was obtained from a middle-aged man in good health and CMV-seronegative. The sequenced sample was PBMCs. The gene calls are TRBV2 and TRBJ2-7; D remains ambiguous. The CDR3, as DNA: TGTGCCAGCGGAGACGACGAGCAGTACGTC. Translating it yields CASGDDEQYV.